These T cell receptor beta chains were read from a single sample in a study of blood T cell repertoires in COVID-19. Libraries were prepared by immunoSEQ multiplex PCR; TCRdb keeps only in-frame clonotypes and omits some of them. The sample contains more than 80,000 clones, over 80% of which appear only once. The sample comprised peripheral blood. The origin of the receptors is a woman older than 75 with active or convalescent COVID-19. Both conserved end residues are part of each CDR3. A D gene is named only where the DNA matches it firmly. Not all rows give a size; the values are once, few, many and, for expanded clones, a class.

>TRBD1|once|TRBV6-2/TRBV6-3|TRBJ2-5
CASSYPDREGGEETQYF
TGTGCCAGCAGTTACCCCGACAGGGAAGGAGGCGAAGAGACCCAGTACTTC
>TRBD1|-|TRBV12-3/TRBV12-4|TRBJ1-2
CASSLGTGVGYTF
TGTGCCAGCAGTTTGGGGACAGGGGTCGGCTACACCTTC
>TRBD1|-|TRBV10-2|TRBJ1-2
CASSGRTGDGYTF
TGCGCCAGCAGTGGGCGGACAGGGGATGGCTACACCTTC
>-|-|TRBV28|TRBJ1-6
CASNPWGDYNSPLHF
TGTGCCAGCAATCCCTGGGGGGATTATAATTCACCCCTCCACTTT
>-|-|TRBV19|TRBJ1-5
CASSPRLDSFNQPQHF
TGTGCCAGTAGTCCTCGCCTCGACAGTTTCAATCAGCCCCAGCATTTT
>TRBD1|-|TRBV6-6|TRBJ1-6
CASTIRDRESPLHF
TGTGCCAGTACAATCCGGGACAGGGAATCACCCCTCCACTTT
>-|-|TRBV19|TRBJ2-3
CASREAGASDTDTQYF
TGTGCCAGTAGGGAGGCGGGGGCTTCTGACACAGATACGCAGTATTTT
>-|-|TRBV19|TRBJ1-5
CASSSMIGSNQPQHF
TGTGCCAGTAGCTCGATGATCGGTAGCAATCAGCCCCAGCATTTT
>TRBD1|-|TRBV30|TRBJ1-3
CAWSRGLGGNTIYF
TGTGCCTGGAGTAGGGGGCTGGGTGGAAACACCATATATTTT
>-|-|TRBV19|TRBJ2-1
CASSIRLVSYEQFF
TGTGCCAGTAGTATCAGGCTCGTCTCATATGAGCAGTTCTTC
>-|-|TRBV9|TRBJ1-5
CASSVGANQPQHF
TGTGCCAGCAGCGTAGGGGCTAATCAGCCCCAGCATTTT
>TRBD1|-|TRBV19|TRBJ1-2
CASTSSRTGTNYGYTF
TGTGCCAGTACTTCATCCCGGACAGGGACTAACTATGGCTACACCTTC
>-|-|TRBV9|TRBJ1-1
CASSVEAGLSTEAFF
TGTGCCAGCAGCGTAGAGGCAGGGTTGTCCACTGAAGCTTTCTTT
>-|-|TRBV6-5|TRBJ1-6
CASSYTDRLNSPLHF
TGTGCCAGCAGTTACACCGACAGACTTAATTCACCCCTCCACTTT
>TRBD1|-|TRBV19|TRBJ1-1
CASSDPGQGARDTEAFF
TGTGCCAGTAGTGACCCGGGACAGGGGGCAAGGGACACTGAAGCTTTCTTT
>-|few|TRBV19|TRBJ2-2
CASNLDSSNTGELFF
TGTGCCAGTAACCTGGACTCTTCGAACACCGGGGAGCTGTTTTTT
>-|once|TRBV7-9|TRBJ2-7
CASSLDYVYEQYF
TGTGCCAGCAGCTTAGACTATGTATACGAGCAGTACTTC
>TRBD2|-|TRBV6-6|TRBJ2-2
CASSRKASSGGNTGELFF
TGTGCCAGCAGTCGAAAAGCCTCTAGCGGGGGTAACACCGGGGAGCTGTTTTTT
>-|-|TRBV9|TRBJ1-6
CASSNGGRTSPLHF
TGTGCCAGCAGCAATGGGGGCAGGACCTCACCCCTCCACTTT
>-|once|TRBV21-1|TRBJ2-3
CASSKAQNKRGGSTDTQYF
TGTGCCAGCAGCAAAGCCCAGAACAAGCGGGGGGGAAGCACAGATACGCAGTATTTT
>TRBD2|-|TRBV6-7|TRBJ2-3
CASSKTSGDGQETQYF
TGTGCCAGCAGCAAGACTAGCGGGGACGGGCAGGAAACGCAGTATTTT
>-|-|TRBV5-4|TRBJ2-5
CASSHRGQETQYF
TGTGCCAGCAGCCACCGGGGGCAAGAGACCCAGTACTTC
>-|many|TRBV28|TRBJ2-6
CASSPPTGISGANVLTF
TGTGCCAGCAGTCCTCCGACGGGAATCTCTGGGGCCAACGTCCTGACTTTC
>TRBD1|-|TRBV28|TRBJ2-7
CASSRGQYYEQYF
TGTGCCAGCAGTCGGGGACAGTACTACGAGCAGTACTTC
>-|-|TRBV5-5|TRBJ2-7
CASSLGAGSYEQYF
TGTGCCAGCAGCTTGGGGGCAGGCTCCTACGAGCAGTACTTC
>-|-|TRBV28|TRBJ1-2
CASRQSGDYRGYTF
TGTGCCAGCAGACAATCGGGGGACTACCGGGGCTACACCTTC
>TRBD1|-|TRBV6-5|TRBJ1-2
CASSYLGQGNYGYTF
TGTGCCAGCAGTTACTTAGGACAGGGCAACTATGGCTACACCTTC
>TRBD1|-|TRBV28|TRBJ2-7
CASSETGGYFRSYEQYF
TGTGCCAGTTCCGAAACAGGGGGCTATTTTAGGTCCTACGAGCAGTACTTC
>TRBD2|-|TRBV30|TRBJ2-7
CAWGPGLAAYEQYF
TGTGCCTGGGGACCGGGACTAGCGGCATACGAGCAGTACTTC
>-|-|TRBV9|TRBJ2-3
CASSVVLSTDTQYF
TGTGCCAGCAGCGTAGTCCTGAGCACAGATACGCAGTATTTT
>TRBD1|-|TRBV2|TRBJ2-3
CASRGSDRPGSTDTQYF
TGTGCCAGCAGGGGCTCGGACAGGCCCGGGAGCACAGATACGCAGTATTTT
>-|-|TRBV3-1/TRBV3-2|TRBJ2-7
CASSQEGLGREQYF
TGTGCCAGCAGCCAAGAGGGGCTGGGCCGCGAGCAGTACTTC
>TRBD1|once|TRBV19|TRBJ2-1
CASSRDRGYNEQFF
TGTGCCAGTTCCCGGGACAGAGGGTACAATGAGCAGTTCTTC
>TRBD2|-|TRBV11-2|TRBJ2-3
CASSTRAGGPQSTDTQYF
TGTGCCAGCAGCACGCGAGCGGGGGGGCCCCAGAGCACAGATACGCAGTATTTT
>TRBD1|-|TRBV7-2|TRBJ2-7
CASSKDRGDPYEQYF
TGTGCCAGCAGCAAAGACAGGGGTGATCCCTACGAGCAGTACTTC
>TRBD1|-|TRBV11-2|TRBJ2-7
CASSLRQGGTYEQYF
TGTGCCAGCAGCTTACGACAGGGTGGCACCTACGAGCAGTACTTC
>TRBD2|-|TRBV13|TRBJ2-5
CASSSSGRVAQYF
TGTGCCAGCAGCTCCAGCGGGAGGGTGGCCCAGTACTTC
>TRBD2|-|TRBV20-1|TRBJ2-5
CSASILAGGETQYF
TGCAGTGCTAGTATACTAGCGGGAGGTGAGACCCAGTACTTC
>TRBD2|-|TRBV5-1|TRBJ2-1
CASRISSGSSYNEQFF
TGCGCCAGCAGAATTTCTAGCGGAAGCTCCTACAATGAGCAGTTCTTC
>TRBD2|once|TRBV7-8|TRBJ2-1
CASSLAGGTYNEQFF
TGTGCCAGCAGCTTGGCGGGAGGCACATACAATGAGCAGTTCTTC
>-|-|TRBV5-1|TRBJ1-1
CASSLQGGSTEAFF
TGCGCCAGCAGCTTGCAGGGAGGGAGCACTGAAGCTTTCTTT
>TRBD2|-|TRBV30|TRBJ2-7
CAWRDAGRAYEQYF
TGTGCCTGGAGAGACGCAGGGAGGGCCTACGAGCAGTACTTC
>TRBD2|-|TRBV2|TRBJ2-4
CASRTSGTGNIQYF
TGTGCCAGCAGGACTAGCGGGACTGGAAACATTCAGTACTTC
>-|-|TRBV18|TRBJ2-1
CASSPPQGRGNEQFF
TGTGCCAGCTCACCCCCCCAGGGAAGGGGCAATGAGCAGTTCTTC
>-|-|TRBV19|TRBJ1-2
CASSRLTGGYTF
TGTGCCAGTAGTAGACTCACAGGGGGCTACACCTTC
>TRBD1|once|TRBV5-1|TRBJ1-4
CASSPGTGFNEKLFF
TGCGCCAGCAGCCCGGGGACAGGCTTTAATGAAAAACTGTTTTTT
>TRBD2|once|TRBV5-4|TRBJ2-7
CASSLRTSDHEQYF
TGTGCCAGCAGCTTGAGGACTAGCGACCACGAGCAGTACTTC
>-|-|TRBV3-1/TRBV3-2|TRBJ2-7
CASSQGTTSREQYF
TGTGCCAGCAGCCAAGGGACTACGAGTCGAGAGCAGTACTTC
>-|-|TRBV4-1|TRBJ1-5
CASSQDITVSNQPQHF
TGCGCCAGCAGCCAAGATATAACAGTCAGCAATCAGCCCCAGCATTTT